Below are 22 T cell receptor beta chains sequenced from a single sample in a study of T cell repertoires in cytomegalovirus infection. Antigens of these TCRs are unknown. Using its own MiXCR run on the reads, TCRdb lists one record per CDR3 protein. The sample has about 51,000 distinct CDR3 sequences, around 18% seen once. The sequencing used CD8+ T cells from cultured PBMCs, collected from culture after CMV antigen stimulation. Source of these receptors: a human donor in good health (CMV status not recorded). Some clones in this sample may be carry-over from other donors' samples.

CDR3 residues: CASSPRTGFYEQYF. DNA for the CDR3: TGTGCCAGCAGCCCTCGGACAGGGTTCTACGAGCAGTACTTC. This rearrangement joins TRBV7-6 to TRBJ2-7, with TRBD1 matching 8 bases. With 5 bases clipped from V and 3 bases from J, the junction kept 6 bases outside the gene matches. This CDR3 contains 14 residues. In germline, CDR1 is SGHVS, CDR2 FNYEAQ.

This clonotype occurred a few times. This CDR3 reads CASRRDSGSYNEQFF. The CDR3 DNA is TGTGCCAGCAGGAGGGACAGCGGCTCCTACAATGAGCAGTTCTTC. V and J are TRBV6-5 and TRBJ2-1; 7 bases are shared with TRBD1. Per germline, CDR1 MNHEY and CDR2 SVGAGI. This CDR3 is 15 amino acids long. V shed 6 bases and J 0 bases; nucleotides not matched to a gene: 5.

The gene calls are TRBV7-8 and TRBJ2-1; D perhaps matches TRBD2 (5 bases). V was shortened by 1 base and J by 12 bases, with 13 bases between the two germline ends. The CDR3 is made up of 13 amino acids. The germline CDR1 and CDR2 sequences are SGHVS and FQNEAQ. CDR3 nucleotide sequence: TGTGCCAGCAGCTTAGTCATCCCCGAGGGGCAGTTCTTC. This codes for CASSLVIPEGQFF.

The rearrangement joins TRBV7-6 to TRBJ2-1, with 10 bases identical to TRBD2. With V trimmed by 5 bases and J by 1 base, 14 bases remained unmatched. The germline V gene has CDR1 SGHVS and CDR2 FNYEAQ. This CDR3 spans 19 amino acids. CDR3 bases: TGTGCCAGCAGCGGGAGAGATAGCGGGGGGTATCGGTCCTACAATGAGCAGTTCTTC. This encodes CASSGRDSGGYRSYNEQFF. The whole variable domain, filled in from reference TRBV7-6 and TRBJ2-1, reads GAGVSQSPRYKVTKRGQDVALRCDPISGHVSLYWYRQALGQGPEFLTYFNYEAQQDKSGLPNDRFSAERPEGSISTLTIQRTEQRDSAMYRCASSGRDSGGYRSYNEQFFGPGTRLTVL.

This clonotype showed up just a few times. One end of the junction is discordant with germline, which a read error may explain. V gene TRBV7-8 combines with J gene TRBJ2-1; 7 nucleotides agree with TRBD1. Germline V gives CDR1 SGHVS, CDR2 FQNEAQ. The CDR3 has 16 amino acids. The CDR3 reads CACSLVVNRGHNEQFF. As DNA, the CDR3 is TGTGCCTGCAGCTTAGTGGTTAACAGGGGACACAATGAGCAGTTCTTC.

This clonotype was seen only a few times. The chain links TRBV12-3 or TRBV12-4 to TRBJ2-2; TRBD2 agrees at 11 bases. The CDR3 spans 16 residues. Trimming cost V 6 bases and J 5 bases; bases outside gene matches: 8. Here the CDR3 reads CASRRSGTSGTGELFF. CDR3 in DNA: TGTGCCAGCAGAAGATCCGGGACTAGCGGAACCGGGGAGCTGTTTTTT.

The V and J genes are TRBV6-1 and TRBJ1-2, with D possibly TRBD1 on 5 matching bases. Germline CDR1 MNHNS, CDR2 SASEGT. CDR3 size: 12 residues. V was shortened by 8 bases and J by 9 bases, with 16 bases between the two germline ends. The CDR3: CASGQGSRSYTF. The CDR3 DNA follows: TGTGCCAGCGGGCAGGGAAGTCGGAGCTACACCTTC.

The CDR3 bases are TGTGCCAGCAGTTATGGGCTAGCGGGTACCTACGAGCAGTACTTC. Protein: CASSYGLAGTYEQYF. The V gene is TRBV6-2 or TRBV6-3, the J gene TRBJ2-7; 8 bases align to TRBD2. The length of the CDR3 is 15 residues. Per germline, CDR1 MNHEY and CDR2 SVGEGT. V lost 3 bases, J lost 2 bases, and 6 bases stayed unmatched.

There are a few counts of this clonotype. This chain's CDR3 is CASSYVRGRGNEKLFF. The CDR3 DNA reads TGTGCCAGCAGCTATGTACGGGGGAGAGGGAATGAAAAACTGTTTTTT. This chain connects TRBV5-5 to TRBJ1-4, with D perhaps matching TRBD1 (5 bases). There are 16 residues in the CDR3. Trimming took 3 bases from V and 5 from J, leaving 17 bases between them. Germline V gene lookup returns CDR1 SGHKS and CDR2 YYEKEE (reference sequence).

This clonotype appeared a few times. This chain joins TRBV9 and TRBJ1-2; 10 nucleotides line up with TRBD1. The CDR3 has 16 amino acids. The V gene end was trimmed by 2 bases and the J gene end by 6 bases; junction bases not matched to a gene: 10. Germline lookup yields CDR1 SGDLS and CDR2 YYNGEE. The DNA for the CDR3 is TGTGCCAGCAGCGTCGGGACAGGGGATGTTTTGAATGGCTACACCTTC. Protein product: CASSVGTGDVLNGYTF.

This clonotype was seen only a few times. This chain's CDR3 is CASSLGGGARDTQYF. Written as DNA, the CDR3 is TGTGCCAGCAGCTTAGGAGGGGGGGCGCGAGATACGCAGTATTTT. The chain is built from TRBV11-1 and TRBJ2-3; the D gene is possibly TRBD2 (7 bases). CDR1 is SGHAT, CDR2 FQDESV, per germline (reference sequence). The CDR3 extends over 15 amino acids. The ends were cut back, 1 base at V and 5 bases at J, with 13 bases in the middle.

V gene TRBV7-8 combines with J gene TRBJ2-3, with D hard to call. CDR1 is SGHVS, CDR2 FQNEAQ, per germline. V was clipped by 2 bases and J by 1 base, with 10 bases between them. The CDR3 is 15 amino acids. CDR3 region: CASSLKWSGTDTQYF. DNA of the CDR3: TGTGCCAGCAGCTTAAAGTGGTCAGGCACAGATACGCAGTATTTT.

This clonotype was observed a handful of times. The rearrangement uses TRBV6-2 or TRBV6-3 and TRBJ2-1, with no clear D. Germline V lookup: CDR1 MNHEY, CDR2 SVGEGT. V lost 2 bases and J 4 bases, leaving 12 bases between the germline ends. The CDR3 spans 15 residues. CDR3 sequence reads: CASSYGVSIYNEQFF. CDR3 nucleotide sequence: TGTGCCAGCAGTTACGGGGTATCTATATACAATGAGCAGTTCTTC.

The genes are TRBV5-6 and TRBJ2-7; D is unresolved. The CDR3 totals 13 residues. Looked up from germline, CDR1 is SGHDT and CDR2 is YYEEEE. V lost 2 bases to trimming and J lost 2 bases, with 8 bases between them. Here the CDR3 reads CASSLGNPYEQYF. The CDR3 coding sequence is TGTGCCAGCAGCTTAGGGAACCCCTACGAGCAGTACTTC.

The genes are TRBV20-1 and TRBJ1-1, with unresolved D. Germline V gene lookup returns CDR1 DFQATT and CDR2 SNEGSKA (reference sequence). Trimming removed 2 bases from V and 5 bases from J, with 15 bases in between. The CDR3 extends over 14 amino acids. The CDR3: CSARQDWGETEAFF. CDR3 DNA: TGCAGTGCTAGACAGGACTGGGGAGAGACTGAAGCTTTCTTT.

This clonotype came up a few times. The genes are TRBV11-2 and TRBJ1-3; D unresolved. The CDR3 spans 12 residues. Germline lookup yields CDR1 SGHAT and CDR2 FQNNGV. Trimming removed 5 bases from V and 1 base from J, with 3 bases in between. CDR3 region: CASSGSGNTIYF. In DNA form, the CDR3 reads TGTGCCAGCAGCGGTTCTGGAAACACCATATATTTT.

This clonotype was recorded at least ten times. The V call is TRBV28, the J call TRBJ1-2; possible D gene TRBD1, 6 bases. The CDR3 loop spans 16 amino acids. CDR1 and CDR2 (germline): MDHEN, SYDVKM. The V and J ends lost 8 bases and 1 base respectively, with 20 bases between them. The CDR3 nucleotides read TGTGCCAGCTTATTTAGGGGGGACACCCTTAACTATGGCTACACCTTC. Translation gives CASLFRGDTLNYGYTF.

This clonotype was counted a few times. The V gene is TRBV6-5, the J gene TRBJ2-5, with D perhaps matching TRBD2 (6 bases). Trimming removed 0 bases from V and 5 bases from J, with 25 bases in between. CDR1 is MNHEY and CDR2 is SVGAGI in the germline V gene. The CDR3 has 19 residues. DNA of the CDR3: TGTGCCAGCAGTTACTCAGTATTTGGGGCGGGAAGTAGATCGGAGACCCAGTACTTC. Residues: CASSYSVFGAGSRSETQYF.

The chain uses TRBV7-2 and TRBJ2-1, with D unclear. The CDR3 contains 14 residues. V was cut by 5 bases and J by 8 bases, with 16 bases left in between. The germline V gene has CDR1 SGHTA and CDR2 FQGNSA. The CDR3 nucleotides read TGTGCCAGCAGCCCACTTGTGGGAATCGATGAGCAGTTCTTC. It translates to CASSPLVGIDEQFF.

This clonotype has ten or more counts. This rearrangement joins TRBV7-3 to TRBJ2-7; either TRBD1 or TRBD2 may fit D (5 bases each). Germline lookup yields CDR1 SGHTA and CDR2 FQGTGA. There are 15 residues in the CDR3. V gave up 5 bases and J gave up 1 base, with 15 bases separating them. The CDR3 loop reads CASSPRQRGSYEQYF. The DNA for the CDR3 is TGTGCCAGCAGCCCTCGACAGAGGGGATCCTACGAGCAGTACTTC. Using reference TRBV7-3 and TRBJ2-7 for the parts outside the CDR3, the full variable domain is GAGVSQTPSNKVTEKGKYVELRCDPISGHTALYWYRQSLGQGPEFLIYFQGTGAADDSGLPNDRFFAVRPEGSVSTLKIQRTERGDSAVYLCASSPRQRGSYEQYFGPGTRLTVT.

The chain is built from TRBV30 and TRBJ1-2; D remains ambiguous. The CDR3 runs to 11 residues. Germline V lookup: CDR1 GTSNPN, CDR2 SVGIG (reference sequence). Trimming stripped 6 bases from V and 4 bases from J, with 9 bases between. The CDR3 loop reads CACLVGYGYTF. The CDR3 DNA is TGTGCCTGCCTCGTAGGCTATGGCTACACCTTC.

The chain combines TRBV7-9 with TRBJ2-7; TRBD2 aligns across 9 bases. Germline lookup yields CDR1 SEHNR and CDR2 FQNEAQ (reference sequence). The CDR3 length is 17 residues. Trimming cost V 5 bases and J 4 bases; bases outside gene matches: 15. The CDR3 DNA reads TGTGCCAGCAGCCCTCCGGTGCTAGCGGGACCATCTTACGAGCAGTACTTC. Its translation is CASSPPVLAGPSYEQYF.